The 17 T cell receptor beta chains listed next were all sequenced from one sample in a study of blood T cells in healthy people across ages. It was with a sample-barcoded 5' primer and a J-beta primer mix that a second PCR of roughly 7 to 12 cycles was run. TCRdb passed the 5' RACE reads through MiXCR, listing each CDR3 protein once. The sample records 600,000 to 1,000,000 distinct CDR3 sequences, roughly 25% being singletons. The sample also formed part of further work on T cells of mothers and their children.

Sequencing was performed on blood. Receptors originate from a boy aged 5 to 17 in good health.

About this clonotype: Here the CDR3 omits its conserved ending phenylalanine or tryptophan, so a read error is the likely source. The chain carries TRBV20-1 and TRBJ1-2; D not resolved. V lost 5 bases and J 2 bases, leaving 15 bases between the germline ends. The CDR3 runs to 14 residues. Germline values: CDR1 DFQATT, CDR2 SNEGSKA (reference sequence). The CDR3 here is CSALWVGENYGYTV. The CDR3 coding sequence is TGCAGTGCTCTCTGGGTCGGGGAGAACTATGGCTACACCGTC.

This clonotype has only a few counts. The chain employs TRBV24-1 and TRBJ2-5, with D possibly matching TRBD1 (7 bases). CDR1 and CDR2 (germline): KGHDR, SFDVKD. The CDR3 totals 13 residues. V was shortened by 7 bases and J by 5 bases, with 13 bases between the two germline ends. For the CDR3, the DNA is TGTGCCACCAGAGGAGGGGGCGGGGAGACCCAGTACTTC. Translation: CATRGGGGETQYF.

V gene TRBV6-6 combines with J gene TRBJ2-3; TRBD1 agrees at 9 bases. Germline values: CDR1 MNHNY, CDR2 SVGAGI (reference sequence). The CDR3 has 16 residues. V trimming: 8 bases; J trimming: 0 bases; junction bases outside the gene matches: 9. CDR3 residues: CASHPGTGLSTDTQYF. CDR3 DNA: TGTGCCAGCCATCCGGGGACAGGGCTTAGCACAGATACGCAGTATTTT.

This clonotype was seen more than once but under ten times. The genes are TRBV4-1 and TRBJ2-5, with 7 nucleotides matching TRBD2. J was trimmed by 4 bases and V by 0 bases; bases with no gene match: 11. The CDR3 runs 17 residues. Germline V CDR1 and CDR2: MGHRA, YSYEKL. For the CDR3, the DNA is TGCGCCAGCAGCCAAGAAGGCGGGACTACAGTCGGAGAGACCCAGTACTTC. It yields the protein CASSQEGGTTVGETQYF.

This clonotype was counted only a few times. V gene TRBV20-1 combines with J gene TRBJ2-1; 7 bases are shared with TRBD1. The CDR3 has 14 amino acids. Germline V lookup: CDR1 DFQATT, CDR2 SNEGSKA (reference sequence). Germline trimming cut 5 bases from V and 2 bases from J; bases unmatched to any gene: 6. CDR3 sequence reads: CSAFRDRAYNEQFF. CDR3 nucleotides: TGCAGTGCTTTCCGGGACAGAGCCTACAATGAGCAGTTCTTC.

The genes are TRBV6-1 and TRBJ2-5; the D is unclear. Deletions cut 1 base from V and 1 base from J, with 19 bases between. This CDR3 region has 18 residues. The germline CDR1 and CDR2 sequences are MNHNS and SASEGT. The CDR3 DNA sequence: TGTGCCAGCAGTGAAGATGAAGGGTGGACCATTTTCCAAGAGACCCAGTACTTC. Its protein is CASSEDEGWTIFQETQYF.

This chain joins TRBV4-3 and TRBJ2-5; D ambiguous. This CDR3 region has 14 residues. V was pared by 3 bases and J by 1 base, with 9 bases between. Germline V CDR1 and CDR2: LGHNA, YSLEER. The CDR3 protein is CASSQSGTQETQYF. DNA for the CDR3: TGCGCCAGCAGCCAGTCAGGAACCCAAGAGACCCAGTACTTC.

The chain has TRBV27 and TRBJ2-5, with D perhaps given as TRBD1 or TRBD2 (5 bases each). Matching the DNA end better, TRBJ2-7 makes the J call doubtful. CDR1 is MNHEY and CDR2 is SMNVEV in the germline V gene (reference sequence). The CDR3 has 14 residues. The CDR3 loop is CASKPWGTSYEQYF. The CDR3 bases are TGTGCCAGCAAACCATGGGGGACCTCCTACGAGCAGTACTTC.

This clonotype has a handful of counts. V gene TRBV12-3 or TRBV12-4 combines with J gene TRBJ2-7; D may be TRBD2 (6 bases). The CDR3 is 14 residues long. Trimming pared 5 bases from V and 4 bases from J, leaving 15 bases between. The chain's CDR3 is CASSPFGGTYEQYF. CDR3 coding DNA: TGTGCCAGCAGTCCCTTTGGGGGGACTTACGAGCAGTACTTC.

This chain joins TRBV28 and TRBJ2-5; TRBD2 agrees at 8 bases. With 7 bases clipped from V and 7 bases from J, the junction kept 5 bases outside the gene matches. The CDR3 runs 12 residues. CDR1 MDHEN and CDR2 SYDVKM come from the germline V gene. CDR3 in amino acids: CASTRAGGTQYF. CDR3 DNA sequence: TGTGCCAGCACCAGGGCGGGGGGGACCCAGTACTTC.

This chain connects TRBV4-1 to TRBJ2-1; D unclear. The CDR3 sequence is 11 residues long. Germline values: CDR1 MGHRA, CDR2 YSYEKL. V shed 5 bases and J shed 9 bases, with 8 bases lying between them. Written as DNA, the CDR3 is TGCGCCAGCAGCTCCCCGGGTGAGCAGTTCTTC. This encodes CASSSPGEQFF.

The chain employs TRBV12-3 or TRBV12-4 and TRBJ1-4; TRBD1 is a possible D gene (6 bases). The CDR3 is 14 amino acids. V was trimmed by 5 bases and J by 7 bases, leaving 14 bases between them. CDR3 nucleotides: TGTGCCAGCAGTGGACGACAGGATGGTGAAAAACTGTTTTTT. Translated: CASSGRQDGEKLFF.

The chain couples TRBV12-3 or TRBV12-4 to TRBJ2-3; the D call may be TRBD1 or TRBD2 (6 bases each). The CDR3 length is 16 residues. V lost 5 bases and J lost 6, with 21 bases in between. DNA for the CDR3: TGTGCCAGCAGTCCCAGGGGCGGGGCGATGAGTGATACGCAGTATTTT. It translates to CASSPRGGAMSDTQYF.

This clonotype occurred a few times. The chain recombines TRBV9 with TRBJ2-1; the match to TRBD2 covers 10 bases. This CDR3 is 15 amino acids long. V shed 4 bases, J shed 6 bases, and the junction held 7 bases outside the gene matches. CDR1 and CDR2 from the germline V gene are SGDLS and YYNGEE. The CDR3 nucleotides read TGTGCCAGCAGCCCCAGTCCTAGCGGGAGCAATGAGCAGTTCTTC. Translated: CASSPSPSGSNEQFF.

The chain is built from TRBV27 and TRBJ2-5; D is possibly TRBD1 (6 bases). The end of the DNA fits TRBJ2-7 better, so the J call may be wrong. The CDR3 loop spans 15 amino acids. Looked up from germline, CDR1 is MNHEY and CDR2 is SMNVEV (reference sequence). This chain's CDR3 is CASSLFLGAQYEQYF. CDR3 nucleotides: TGTGCCAGCAGTTTATTCCTGGGGGCGCAGTACGAGCAGTACTTC.

The chain links TRBV19 to TRBJ2-5, with a possible D match to TRBD1 (6 bases). The J call is uncertain, as TRBJ2-7 better fits the DNA end. The CDR3 covers 13 residues. Germline V gives CDR1 LNHDA, CDR2 SQIVND (reference sequence). The CDR3 reads CASSMGQPYEQYF. The DNA of the CDR3 is TGTGCCAGTAGTATGGGACAACCCTACGAGCAGTACTTC.

This clonotype was recorded at least ten times. V is TRBV7-9 and J is TRBJ2-1, with D unresolved. Germline V gene lookup returns CDR1 SEHNR and CDR2 FQNEAQ (reference sequence). Trimming left V 4 bases short and J 3 bases short, with 4 bases between. The CDR3 totals 12 residues. DNA of the CDR3: TGTGCCAGCAGCTCCCTCTACAATGAGCAGTTCTTC. Its protein product is CASSSLYNEQFF.